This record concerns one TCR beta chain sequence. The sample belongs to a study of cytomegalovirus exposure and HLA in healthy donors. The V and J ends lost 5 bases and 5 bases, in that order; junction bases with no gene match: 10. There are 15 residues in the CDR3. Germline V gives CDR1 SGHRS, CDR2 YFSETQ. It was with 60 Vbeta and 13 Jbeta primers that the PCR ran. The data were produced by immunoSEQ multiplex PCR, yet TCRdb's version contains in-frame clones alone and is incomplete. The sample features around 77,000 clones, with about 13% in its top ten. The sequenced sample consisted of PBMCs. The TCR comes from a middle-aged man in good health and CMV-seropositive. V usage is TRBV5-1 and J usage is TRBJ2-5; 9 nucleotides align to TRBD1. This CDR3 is CASRVGTGRGETQYF. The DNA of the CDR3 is TGCGCCAGCAGAGTCGGGACAGGGCGTGGGGAGACCCAGTACTTC.